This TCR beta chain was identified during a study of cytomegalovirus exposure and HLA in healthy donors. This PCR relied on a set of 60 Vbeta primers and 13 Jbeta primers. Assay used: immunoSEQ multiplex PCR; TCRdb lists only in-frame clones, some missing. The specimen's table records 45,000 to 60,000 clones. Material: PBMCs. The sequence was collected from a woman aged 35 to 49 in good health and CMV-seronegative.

The CDR3 loop reads CASSVGLQNTEAFF. The CDR3 DNA reads as TGTGCCAGCAGCGTAGGACTCCAGAACACTGAAGCTTTCTTT. The chain carries TRBV9 and TRBJ1-1; D call uncertain. Germline assignment: CDR1 SGDLS and CDR2 YYNGEE. The CDR3 contains 14 residues. V lost 0 bases, J lost 1 base, and 7 bases lay in between.